The sample holds one count of the clone carrying this TCR beta chain. What it recognizes is unknown. Blood samples were obtained at baseline, cycle 4 day 1, and cycle 7 day 1. These data come from a study of OX40 agonist ivuxolimab in advanced cancers. At the level of the study: Three individuals attained partial responses, comprising one hepatocellular carcinoma case and two cutaneous melanoma cases. Study-wide results and caveats: Dose levels from 0.1 to 3.0 mg/kg saw CD4+ and CD8+ blood T cells expand clonally by week 6.

Libraries were prepared by immunoSEQ multiplex PCR; TCRdb keeps only in-frame clonotypes and omits some of them. The table includes approximately 70,000 clones, 85% detected once. V shed 0 bases and J shed 0 bases, with 14 bases lying between them. The CDR3 covers 17 residues. The germline CDR1 and CDR2 sequences are SGDLS and YYNGEE. Sequenced here: CD4+ or CD8+ T cells sorted from blood, sampled in a trial of the OX40 agonist ivuxolimab. This clonotype was obtained from an adult with an advanced solid tumor such as melanoma, head and neck, liver or kidney cancer. The chain links TRBV9 to TRBJ2-3; the D gene is possibly TRBD2 (6 bases). CDR3 sequence (DNA): TGTGCCAGCAGCGTAGAATCGGCGGGATATAGCACAGATACGCAGTATTTT. Translated, it gives CASSVESAGYSTDTQYF.